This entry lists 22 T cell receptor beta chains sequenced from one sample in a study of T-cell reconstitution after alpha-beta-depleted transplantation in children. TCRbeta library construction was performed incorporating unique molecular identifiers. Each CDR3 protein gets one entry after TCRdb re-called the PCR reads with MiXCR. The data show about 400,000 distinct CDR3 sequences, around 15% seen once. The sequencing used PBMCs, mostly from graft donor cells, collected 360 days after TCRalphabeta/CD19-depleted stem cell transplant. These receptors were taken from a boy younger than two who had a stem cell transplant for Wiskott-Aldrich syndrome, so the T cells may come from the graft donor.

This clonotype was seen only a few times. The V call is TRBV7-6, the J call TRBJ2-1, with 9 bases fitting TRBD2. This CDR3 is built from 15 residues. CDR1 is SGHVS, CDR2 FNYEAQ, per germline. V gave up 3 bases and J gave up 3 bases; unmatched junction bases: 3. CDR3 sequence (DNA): TGTGCCAGCAGCTTGCGGGAGGGCCTCTACAATGAGCAGTTCTTC. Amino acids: CASSLREGLYNEQFF.

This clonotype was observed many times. CDR3 DNA: TGCGCCAGCAAAGGGCAGCTACTTAACTATGGCTACACCTTC. This gives the protein CASKGQLLNYGYTF. The chain couples TRBV4-1 to TRBJ1-2, with D uncertain. CDR3 length equals 14 residues. In germline, CDR1 is MGHRA, CDR2 YSYEKL. V was clipped by 7 bases and J by 1 base, with 13 bases between them.

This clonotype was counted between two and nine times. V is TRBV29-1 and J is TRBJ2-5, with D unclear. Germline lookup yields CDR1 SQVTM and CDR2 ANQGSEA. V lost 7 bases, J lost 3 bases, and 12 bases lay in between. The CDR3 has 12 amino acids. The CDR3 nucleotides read TGCAGCGCACCTGACCCGAAAGAGACCCAGTACTTC. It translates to CSAPDPKETQYF.

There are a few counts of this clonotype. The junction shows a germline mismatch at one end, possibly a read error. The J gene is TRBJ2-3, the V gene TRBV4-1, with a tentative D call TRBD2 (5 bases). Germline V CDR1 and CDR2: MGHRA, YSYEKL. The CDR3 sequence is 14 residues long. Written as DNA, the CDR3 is TGCGCCAGCAGGCAAGTGGTAGCGTCAGATACGCAGTATTTT. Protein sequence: CASRQVVASDTQYF.

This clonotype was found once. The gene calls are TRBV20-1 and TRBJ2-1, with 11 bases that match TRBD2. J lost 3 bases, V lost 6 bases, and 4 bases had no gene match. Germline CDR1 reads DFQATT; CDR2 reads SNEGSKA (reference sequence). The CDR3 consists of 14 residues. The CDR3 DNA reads TGCAGTGCCGCTAGCGGGGGGCGCTACAATGAGCAGTTCTTC. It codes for CSAASGGRYNEQFF.

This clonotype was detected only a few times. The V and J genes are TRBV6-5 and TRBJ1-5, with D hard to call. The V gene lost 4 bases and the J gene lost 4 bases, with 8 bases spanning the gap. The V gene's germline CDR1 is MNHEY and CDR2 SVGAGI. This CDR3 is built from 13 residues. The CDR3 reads CASSSLLNQPQHF. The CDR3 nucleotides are TGTGCCAGCAGTTCCCTCCTAAATCAGCCCCAGCATTTT.

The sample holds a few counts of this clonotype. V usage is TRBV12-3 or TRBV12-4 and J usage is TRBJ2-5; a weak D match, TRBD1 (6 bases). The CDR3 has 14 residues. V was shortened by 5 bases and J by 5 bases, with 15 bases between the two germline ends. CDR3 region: CASSPRQVTETQYF. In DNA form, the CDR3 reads TGTGCCAGCAGTCCCCGACAGGTTACGGAGACCCAGTACTTC.

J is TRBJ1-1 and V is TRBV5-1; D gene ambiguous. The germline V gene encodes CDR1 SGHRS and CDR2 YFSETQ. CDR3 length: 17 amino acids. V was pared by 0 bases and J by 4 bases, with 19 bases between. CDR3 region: CASSLAGRPLEGTEAFF. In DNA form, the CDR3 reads TGCGCCAGCAGCTTGGCCGGAAGGCCTCTCGAGGGCACTGAAGCTTTCTTT.

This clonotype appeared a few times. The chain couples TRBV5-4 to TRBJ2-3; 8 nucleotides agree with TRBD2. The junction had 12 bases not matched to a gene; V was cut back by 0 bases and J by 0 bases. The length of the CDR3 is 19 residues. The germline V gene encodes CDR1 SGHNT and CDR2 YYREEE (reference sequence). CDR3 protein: CASSLAVVAGRYSTDTQYF. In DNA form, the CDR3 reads TGTGCCAGCAGCTTGGCCGTAGTAGCGGGGAGGTATAGCACAGATACGCAGTATTTT. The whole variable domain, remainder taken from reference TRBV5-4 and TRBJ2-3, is ETGVTQSPTHLIKTRGQQVTLRCSSQSGHNTVSWYQQALGQGPQFIFQYYREEENGRGNFPPRFSGLQFPNYSSELNVNALELDDSALYLCASSLAVVAGRYSTDTQYFGPGTRLTVL.

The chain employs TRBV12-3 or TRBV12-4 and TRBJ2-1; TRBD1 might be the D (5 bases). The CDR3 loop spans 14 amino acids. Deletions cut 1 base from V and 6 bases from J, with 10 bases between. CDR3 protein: CASSLVRVGNEQFF. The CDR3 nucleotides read TGTGCCAGCAGTTTAGTCAGGGTAGGCAATGAGCAGTTCTTC.

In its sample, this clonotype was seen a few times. CDR3 nucleotides: TGTGCCAGCAGACCTACGACCCGCACTGAAGCTTTCTTT. It yields the protein CASRPTTRTEAFF. The V call is TRBV25-1, the J call TRBJ1-1; D gene uncertain. CDR1 and CDR2 from the germline V gene are MGHDK and SYGVNS. The CDR3 runs to 13 residues. V was cut by 6 bases and J by 4 bases, with 12 bases left in between.

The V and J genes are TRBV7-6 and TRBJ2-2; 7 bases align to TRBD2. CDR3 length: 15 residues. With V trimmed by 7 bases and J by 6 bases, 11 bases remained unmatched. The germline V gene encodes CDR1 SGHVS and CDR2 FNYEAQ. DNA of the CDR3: TGTGCCAGCACCCCGGGGGGATATGGGCCCGGGGAGCTGTTTTTT. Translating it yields CASTPGGYGPGELFF.

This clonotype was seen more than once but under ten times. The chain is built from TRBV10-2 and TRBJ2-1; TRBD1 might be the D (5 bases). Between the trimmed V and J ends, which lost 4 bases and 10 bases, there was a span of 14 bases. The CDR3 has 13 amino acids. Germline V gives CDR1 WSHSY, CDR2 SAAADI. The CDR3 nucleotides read TGCGCCAGCAGTGGAAACCTAGGACAAGAGCAGTTCTTC. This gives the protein CASSGNLGQEQFF.

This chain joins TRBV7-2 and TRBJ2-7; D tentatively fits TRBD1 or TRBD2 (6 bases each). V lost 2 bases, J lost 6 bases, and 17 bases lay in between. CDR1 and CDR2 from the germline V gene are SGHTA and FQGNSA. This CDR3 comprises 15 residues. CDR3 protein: CASSLRGFRGLEQYF. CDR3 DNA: TGTGCCAGCAGCTTAAGGGGGTTCCGGGGGCTCGAGCAGTACTTC.

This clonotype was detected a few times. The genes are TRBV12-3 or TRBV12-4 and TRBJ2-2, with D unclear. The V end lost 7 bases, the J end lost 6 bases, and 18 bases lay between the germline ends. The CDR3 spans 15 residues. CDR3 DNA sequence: TGTGCCAGCATTCTCCACGGTCCAGCAGCCGGGGAGCTGTTTTTT. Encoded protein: CASILHGPAAGELFF.

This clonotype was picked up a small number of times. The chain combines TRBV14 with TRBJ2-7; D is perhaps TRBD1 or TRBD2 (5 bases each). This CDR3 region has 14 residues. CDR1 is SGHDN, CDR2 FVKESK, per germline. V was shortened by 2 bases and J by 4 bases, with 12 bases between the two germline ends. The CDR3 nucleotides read TGTGCCAGCAGCCAACACCGGGACGGGTACGAGCAGTACTTC. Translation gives CASSQHRDGYEQYF.

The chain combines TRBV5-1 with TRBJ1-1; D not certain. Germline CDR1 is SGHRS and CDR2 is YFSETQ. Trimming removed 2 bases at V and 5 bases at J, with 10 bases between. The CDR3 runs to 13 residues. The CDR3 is CASSFSRETEAFF. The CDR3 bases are TGCGCCAGCAGCTTCTCGAGGGAAACTGAAGCTTTCTTT.

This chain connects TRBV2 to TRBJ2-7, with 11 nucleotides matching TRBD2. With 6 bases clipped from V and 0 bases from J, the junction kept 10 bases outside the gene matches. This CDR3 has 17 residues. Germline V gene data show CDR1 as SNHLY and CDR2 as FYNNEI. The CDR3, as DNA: TGTGCCAGCAGCCGACTAGCGGGATGGGACTCCTCCTACGAGCAGTACTTC. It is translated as CASSRLAGWDSSYEQYF.

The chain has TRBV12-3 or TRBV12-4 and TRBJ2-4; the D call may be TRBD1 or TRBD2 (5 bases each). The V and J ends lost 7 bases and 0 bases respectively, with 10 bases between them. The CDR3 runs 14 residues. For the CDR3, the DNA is TGTGCCAGCAAGGGGACCGTAGCCAAAAACATTCAGTACTTC. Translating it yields CASKGTVAKNIQYF.

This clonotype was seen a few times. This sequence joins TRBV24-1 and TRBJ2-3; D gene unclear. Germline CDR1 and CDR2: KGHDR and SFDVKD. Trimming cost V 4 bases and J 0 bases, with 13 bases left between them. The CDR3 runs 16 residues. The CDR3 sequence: CATSDRGTYSTDTQYF. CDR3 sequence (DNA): TGTGCCACCAGTGACCGTGGAACTTATAGCACAGATACGCAGTATTTT.

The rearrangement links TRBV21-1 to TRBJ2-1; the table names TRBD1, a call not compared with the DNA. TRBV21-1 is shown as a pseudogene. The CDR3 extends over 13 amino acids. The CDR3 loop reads CASSKRTENEQFF. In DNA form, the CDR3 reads TGTGCCAGCAGCAAAAGGACAGAGAATGAGCAGTTCTTC.

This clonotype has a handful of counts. The CDR3 DNA is TGTGCCAGCAGCTTATACGCAGGATCCGGGACAGGGGACAATGAGCAGTTCTTC. Amino acid sequence: CASSLYAGSGTGDNEQFF. This chain connects TRBV11-1 to TRBJ2-1, with TRBD1 matching over 10 bases. The V gene end was trimmed by 2 bases and the J gene end by 5 bases; junction bases not matched to a gene: 12. Germline V gene data show CDR1 as SGHAT and CDR2 as FQDESV (reference sequence). The CDR3 is 18 amino acids.